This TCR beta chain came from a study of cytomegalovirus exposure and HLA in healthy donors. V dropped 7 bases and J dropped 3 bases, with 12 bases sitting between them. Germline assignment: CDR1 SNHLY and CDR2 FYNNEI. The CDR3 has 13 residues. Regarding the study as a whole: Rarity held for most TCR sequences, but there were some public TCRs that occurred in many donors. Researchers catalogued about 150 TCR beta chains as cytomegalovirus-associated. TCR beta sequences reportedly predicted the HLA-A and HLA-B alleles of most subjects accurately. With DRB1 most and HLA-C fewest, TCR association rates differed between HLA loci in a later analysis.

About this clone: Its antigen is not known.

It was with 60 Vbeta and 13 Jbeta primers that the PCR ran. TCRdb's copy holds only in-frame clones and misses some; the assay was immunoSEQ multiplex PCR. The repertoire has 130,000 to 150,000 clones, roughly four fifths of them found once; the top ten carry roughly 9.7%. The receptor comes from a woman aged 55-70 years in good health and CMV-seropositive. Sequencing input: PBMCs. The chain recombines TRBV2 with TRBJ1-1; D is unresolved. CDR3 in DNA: TGTGCCAGCAACAATCAGGTCCACACTGAAGCTTTCTTT. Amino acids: CASNNQVHTEAFF.